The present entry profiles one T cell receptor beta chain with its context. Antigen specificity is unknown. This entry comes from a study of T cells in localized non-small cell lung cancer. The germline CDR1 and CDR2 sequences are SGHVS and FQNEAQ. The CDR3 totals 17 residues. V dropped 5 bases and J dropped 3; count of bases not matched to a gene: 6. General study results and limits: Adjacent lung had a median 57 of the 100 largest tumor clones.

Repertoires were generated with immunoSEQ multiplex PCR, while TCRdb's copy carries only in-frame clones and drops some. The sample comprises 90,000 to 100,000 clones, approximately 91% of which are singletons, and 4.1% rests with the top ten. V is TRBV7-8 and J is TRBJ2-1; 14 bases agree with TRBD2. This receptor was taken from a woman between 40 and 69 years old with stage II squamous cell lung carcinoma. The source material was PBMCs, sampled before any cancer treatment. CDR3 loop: CASSPGGLAGVYNEQFF. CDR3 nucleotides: TGTGCCAGCAGCCCGGGGGGACTAGCGGGAGTCTACAATGAGCAGTTCTTC.